The sequence of this TCR beta chain was determined in a study of shared clonotypes between healthy human individuals. Study-level points and caveats: Shared clonotypes: about 4.6% naive CD4, 3.5% to 4% naive CD8, about 2.5% memory CD4, about 0.4% memory CD8.

CD45RO negativity and positive selection for CCR7 defined naive CD8 cells, a population that excluded terminally differentiated effector memory CD45RA+ cells. CDR1 is MNHEY, CDR2 SMNVEV, per germline (reference sequence). This CDR3 is 13 amino acids long. The V gene end was trimmed by 7 bases and the J gene end by 4 bases; junction bases not matched to a gene: 1. This clone appeared a single time. The antigen remains unidentified. Clones were read by immunoSEQ multiplex PCR, and TCRdb kept only the in-frame ones, dropping some. The table has about 820,000 clones, approximately 92% seen once. This TCR came from a man younger than 40 in good health. V and J are TRBV27 and TRBJ2-1, with TRBD2 matching 10 bases. Sequencing was performed on naive CD8+ T cells sorted from blood. The CDR3 sequence: CASTSGSYNEQFF. The CDR3 bases are TGTGCCAGCACTAGCGGGAGTTACAATGAGCAGTTCTTC.